Following are 21 T cell receptor beta chains from one sample sequenced in a study of Ad26.COV2.S vaccination and SARS-CoV-2 variants. Treatment meaning: about 20 received Ad26.COV2.S at low or high dose, single or two shots; five or six received placebo; per-sample allocation not given. Sampling happened 63 days after the first vaccine or placebo injection. Data came from immunoSEQ multiplex PCR; TCRdb stores just in-frame clones and leaves some out. The sample consists of about 430,000 clones, approximately 92% of them appearing once. The source was peripheral blood, collected in a trial of Ad26.COV2.S vaccine versus placebo. Receptor source: a person aged 18 to 65 who received the Ad26.COV2.S COVID-19 vaccine or a placebo.

J is TRBJ2-1 and V is TRBV12-3 or TRBV12-4; D gene ambiguous. The CDR3 runs 12 residues. The V end lost 6 bases, the J end lost 10 bases, and 13 bases lay between the germline ends. CDR3 sequence reads: CASSHALGEQFF. CDR3 bases: TGTGCCAGCAGCCACGCCTTAGGCGAGCAGTTCTTC.

In this sample, this clone turned up once. J is TRBJ1-4 and V is TRBV6-5, with 8 bases identical to TRBD1. The trim removed 5 bases at V and 8 bases at J, leaving 10 bases unmatched. Germline lookup yields CDR1 MNHEY and CDR2 SVGAGI. The CDR3 has 15 amino acids. The DNA for the CDR3 is TGTGCCAGCAGTACCTACCAGGGGGCGCGCGAAAAACTGTTTTTT. Translating gives CASSTYQGAREKLFF.

The chain links TRBV12-5 to TRBJ1-2; D perhaps matches TRBD1 (6 bases). V lost 2 bases to trimming and J lost 1 base, with 8 bases between them. The CDR3 runs 14 residues. CDR1 LGHNT and CDR2 FRNRAP come from the germline V gene. Here the CDR3 reads CASGLYRVNYGYTF. The DNA of the CDR3 is TGTGCTAGTGGTTTGTACAGGGTTAACTATGGCTACACCTTC.

The chain employs TRBV5-5 and TRBJ2-2; D not certain. Trimming took off 4 bases at V and 9 bases at J, with 16 bases between the two ends. Germline values: CDR1 SGHKS, CDR2 YYEKEE (reference sequence). The CDR3 has 14 residues. CDR3 amino acids: CASSRNNDPWELFF. CDR3 sequence (DNA): TGTGCCAGCAGCCGAAATAACGACCCGTGGGAGCTGTTTTTT. Combining the CDR3 with reference TRBV5-5 and TRBJ2-2 gives the whole variable domain DAGVTQSPTHLIKTRGQQVTLRCSPISGHKSVSWYQQVLGQGPQFIFQYYEKEERGRGNFPDRFSARQFPNYSSELNVNALLLGDSALYLCASSRNNDPWELFFGEGSRLTVL.

The chain couples TRBV19 to TRBJ2-3, with D tentatively TRBD2 (5 bases). CDR3 size: 14 residues. Germline-derived CDR1 and CDR2 are LNHDA and SQIVND (reference sequence). The V end was cut by 6 bases, the J end by 2 bases, with 12 bases between. CDR3 sequence (DNA): TGTGCCAGTAGCCGAAGCGGCTCCACAGATACGCAGTATTTT. Residues: CASSRSGSTDTQYF. The variable domain in full, with the rest retrieved from reference TRBV19 and TRBJ2-3, is DGGITQSPKYLFRKEGQNVTLSCEQNLNHDAMYWYRQDPGQGLRLIYYSQIVNDFQKGDIAEGYSVSREKKESFPLTVTSAQKNPTAFYLCASSRSGSTDTQYFGPGTRLTVL.

The rearrangement uses TRBV28 and TRBJ1-1, with D perhaps matching TRBD1 (5 bases). Trimming shortened V by 4 bases and J by 1 base, and 10 bases separated the two germline ends. The germline V gene has CDR1 MDHEN and CDR2 SYDVKM. The CDR3 has 14 residues. As DNA, the CDR3 is TGTGCCAGCAGTTCCGGGACGGCGAACACTGAAGCTTTCTTT. This translates into CASSSGTANTEAFF.

V gene TRBV15 combines with J gene TRBJ2-7; 13 positions match TRBD2. This CDR3 has 13 amino acids. Germline V gives CDR1 LNHNV, CDR2 YYDKDF (reference sequence). Germline trimming cut 9 bases from V and 4 bases from J; bases unmatched to any gene: 3. The DNA for the CDR3 is TGTGCCACTCGGACTAGCGGGAGTTACGAGCAGTACTTC. Translating gives CATRTSGSYEQYF.

This chain joins TRBV5-1 and TRBJ2-1; 9 nucleotides line up with TRBD1. Germline V lookup: CDR1 SGHRS, CDR2 YFSETQ. The trim removed 2 bases at V and 4 bases at J, leaving 4 bases unmatched. The CDR3 spans 15 residues. The CDR3 is CASSLGGQGYNEQFF. CDR3 nucleotides: TGCGCCAGCAGCTTAGGTGGACAGGGGTACAATGAGCAGTTCTTC. Looking up the rest from reference TRBV5-1 and TRBJ2-1 gives the full variable domain: KAGVTQTPRYLIKTRGQQVTLSCSPISGHRSVSWYQQTPGQGLQFLFEYFSETQRNKGNFPGRFSGRQFSNSRSEMNVSTLELGDSALYLCASSLGGQGYNEQFFGPGTRLTVL.

The chain joins TRBV7-2 to TRBJ1-5, with D perhaps matching TRBD1 (5 bases). CDR1 is SGHTA and CDR2 is FQGNSA in the germline V gene. This CDR3 spans 14 amino acids. Trimming stripped 3 bases from V and 5 bases from J, with 11 bases between. CDR3 sequence (DNA): TGTGCCAGCAGCTTTCGACAGTTGTATCAGCCCCAGCATTTT. It encodes CASSFRQLYQPQHF.

J is TRBJ2-4 and V is TRBV5-1; D might be TRBD2 (5 bases). The CDR3 totals 15 residues. Germline CDR1 reads SGHRS; CDR2 reads YFSETQ. Trimming pared 4 bases from V and 8 bases from J, leaving 19 bases between. The CDR3 region is CASSLEPRRGDIQYF. For the CDR3, the DNA is TGCGCCAGCAGCCTCGAGCCCCGACGGGGAGACATTCAGTACTTC.

The rearrangement links TRBV3-1 (or the pseudogene TRBV3-2) to TRBJ2-2; TRBD1 might be the D (6 bases). CDR3 size: 19 residues. Trimming shortened V by 3 bases and J by 4 bases, and 24 bases separated the two germline ends. Germline-derived CDR1 and CDR2 are LGHDT and YNNKEL (reference sequence). The CDR3 spells CASSHPPFPGVLFTGELFF. The DNA of the CDR3 is TGTGCCAGCAGCCATCCCCCTTTCCCAGGGGTCCTATTCACCGGGGAGCTGTTTTTT.

The CDR3 protein is CASSLQTPRYNSPLHF. The CDR3 bases are TGTGCCAGCAGTTTGCAGACACCGCGATATAATTCACCCCTCCACTTT. The chain employs TRBV27 and TRBJ1-6, with D unresolved. Trimming took off 3 bases at V and 4 bases at J, with 13 bases between the two ends. Germline V gives CDR1 MNHEY, CDR2 SMNVEV (reference sequence). This CDR3 region has 16 residues.

The chain employs TRBV30 and TRBJ1-5, with TRBD1 matching over 7 bases. This CDR3 is built from 13 residues. V dropped 4 bases and J dropped 6; count of bases not matched to a gene: 6. CDR1 is GTSNPN and CDR2 is SVGIG in the germline V gene (reference sequence). Written as DNA, the CDR3 is TGTGCCTGGACTAGAGGGGGCGGTCAGCCCCAGCATTTT. It translates to CAWTRGGGQPQHF.

In its sample, this clone was seen a few times. The rearrangement uses TRBV10-3 and TRBJ1-5; 8 nucleotides line up with TRBD1. Germline CDR1 is ENHRY and CDR2 is SYGVKD. The CDR3 has 12 amino acids. Losses at the gene ends were 10 bases for V and 8 bases for J; bases not matched to a gene: 7. The CDR3, as DNA: TGTGCCACCGGGACAGGCCTGGAGCCCCAGCATTTT. Translating gives CATGTGLEPQHF.

The CDR3 protein is CAWNQRVAQPQHF. The CDR3 DNA reads as TGTGCCTGGAACCAACGGGTGGCTCAGCCCCAGCATTTT. The J gene is TRBJ1-5, the V gene TRBV30; D is unresolved. Trimming pared 4 bases from V and 6 bases from J, leaving 13 bases between. CDR1 GTSNPN and CDR2 SVGIG come from the germline V gene (reference sequence). The CDR3 runs to 13 residues.

As regards this clone: A much larger clone differs by one base, so this may be a read error. The CDR3 reads CASRGNYGYTF. Here the CDR3 DNA reads TGTGCCAGCAGGGGTAACTATGGCTACACCTTC. This chain connects TRBV12-3 or TRBV12-4 to TRBJ1-2; D not certain. The germline V and J ends were trimmed by 6 bases and 1 base, with 3 bases remaining between them. This CDR3 has 11 residues.

Worth noting for this clone: In the same sample, other DNA sequences code for this CDR3. The chain carries TRBV12-3 or TRBV12-4 and TRBJ2-3; D uncertain. V was trimmed by 3 bases and J by 0 bases, leaving 1 base between them. The CDR3 covers 12 residues. The CDR3 DNA reads as TGTGCCAGCAGTTTCAGCACAGATACGCAGTATTTT. This codes for CASSFSTDTQYF.

The chain couples TRBV30 to TRBJ2-3, with 8 bases identical to TRBD2. J was trimmed by 1 base and V by 6 bases; bases with no gene match: 6. The CDR3 has 14 amino acids. Germline CDR1 reads GTSNPN; CDR2 reads SVGIG (reference sequence). The CDR3 nucleotides are TGTGCCTGCTCGAGTAGCGGGGGCACAGATACGCAGTATTTT. Residues: CACSSSGGTDTQYF. Full variable domain (remainder filled in from reference TRBV30 and TRBJ2-3): SQTIHQWPATLVQPVGSPLSLECTVEGTSNPNLYWYRQAAGRGLQLLFYSVGIGQISSEVPQNLSASRPQDRQFILSSKKLLLSDSGFYLCACSSSGGTDTQYFGPGTRLTVL.

This chain connects TRBV11-2 to TRBJ2-1; 7 positions match TRBD2. J gave up 8 bases and V 2 bases, and 15 bases lay outside the gene matches. The CDR3 sequence is 17 residues long. Germline loops: CDR1 SGHAT, CDR2 FQNNGV. The CDR3 DNA reads TGTGCCAGCAGCTTATCCCTGGGAGGGAGCGGCTGGGATGAGCAGTTCTTC. It codes for CASSLSLGGSGWDEQFF.

The chain carries TRBV10-1 and TRBJ1-1, with TRBD1 as a possible D gene (6 bases). The V gene lost 3 bases and the J gene lost 5 bases, with 16 bases spanning the gap. Germline CDR1 WNHNN, CDR2 SYGVQD (reference sequence). The CDR3 is 15 residues long. CDR3 DNA: TGCGCCAGCAGTGACCACCAACAGGGCCTGACTGAAGCTTTCTTT. Its protein is CASSDHQQGLTEAFF.

The gene calls are TRBV4-3 and TRBJ2-2; weak D call: TRBD1 (6 bases). Trimming took 4 bases from V and 0 from J, leaving 9 bases between them. CDR1 LGHNA and CDR2 YSLEER come from the germline V gene. CDR3 length equals 15 residues. This chain's CDR3 is CASSPRTANTGELFF. The CDR3 bases are TGCGCCAGCAGCCCCCGGACAGCGAACACCGGGGAGCTGTTTTTT.